These T cell receptor beta chains were read from a single sample in a study of cytomegalovirus exposure and HLA in healthy donors. Data came from immunoSEQ multiplex PCR; TCRdb stores just in-frame clones and leaves some out. The repertoire holds fewer than 200,000 clones, about four fifths seen once, with over 10% in the top ten. The sample consisted of PBMCs. The receptors derive from a woman aged 45 to 65 in good health and CMV-seronegative. Both conserved end residues are part of each CDR3. D genes are given only for firm matches. Size is omitted from some rows. Given values are once, few, many or a class for expanded clones.

j_call | d_call | v_call | clone_size | cdr3_aa | cdr3_nt
TRBJ1-5 | TRBD1 | TRBV4-1 | NA | CASSQSGQGVGQPQHF | TGCGCCAGCAGCCAATCCGGACAGGGGGTTGGTCAGCCCCAGCATTTT
TRBJ1-5 | TRBD1 | TRBV2 | NA | CASRPGQDISNQPQHF | TGCGCCAGCAGACCCGGACAGGACATCAGCAATCAGCCCCAGCATTTT
TRBJ1-5 | TRBD1 | TRBV6-6 | NA | CASNGQVGNQPQHF | TGTGCCAGCAACGGACAGGTCGGCAATCAGCCCCAGCATTTT
TRBJ2-7 | NA | TRBV18 | NA | CASSPSSYEQYF | TGTGCCAGCTCACCATCTTCCTACGAGCAGTACTTC
TRBJ2-1 | TRBD2 | TRBV5-4 | NA | CATNSGRKYNEQFF | TGTGCCACCAATAGCGGGAGGAAATACAATGAGCAGTTCTTC
TRBJ1-2 | NA | TRBV10-2 | NA | CASSALGDANYGYTF | TGCGCCAGCAGCGCATTAGGGGATGCTAACTATGGCTACACCTTC
TRBJ1-2 | TRBD1 | TRBV9 | NA | CASSVETQGFGYTF | TGTGCCAGCAGCGTAGAGACACAGGGGTTCGGCTACACCTTC
TRBJ2-3 | TRBD1 | TRBV7-6 | NA | CASSYPPPPDRGPEFPDTQYF | TGTGCCAGCAGTTACCCGCCCCCCCCGGACAGGGGGCCTGAATTTCCAGATACGCAGTATTTT
TRBJ2-7 | NA | TRBV28 | NA | CASNGETNEQYF | TGTGCCAGCAACGGGGAAACTAACGAGCAGTACTTC
TRBJ2-7 | TRBD1 | TRBV7-2 | NA | CASSLEGQAAEQYF | TGTGCCAGCAGCTTAGAGGGACAGGCAGCCGAGCAGTACTTC
TRBJ1-2 | NA | TRBV7-9 | NA | CASSLAREGLYGYTF | TGTGCCAGCAGCTTAGCGCGAGAGGGCCTCTATGGCTACACCTTC
TRBJ2-7 | NA | TRBV6-6 | NA | CASSYATGNYEQYF | TGTGCCAGCAGTTACGCGACAGGAAATTACGAGCAGTACTTC
TRBJ2-1 | NA | TRBV9 | NA | CASSVSGSSYNEQFF | TGTGCCAGCAGCGTAAGCGGAAGCTCCTACAATGAGCAGTTCTTC
TRBJ1-3 | TRBD1 | TRBV5-8 | once | CASSPSGTVGNTIYF | TGTGCCAGCAGCCCATCCGGGACAGTAGGAAACACCATATATTTT
TRBJ2-1 | NA | TRBV2 | few | CASSVFPGGQYNEQFF | TGTGCCAGCAGTGTCTTCCCGGGGGGCCAGTACAATGAGCAGTTCTTC
TRBJ2-6 | NA | TRBV4-1 | NA | CASSGETVSGANVLTF | TGCGCCAGCAGTGGGGAGACTGTCTCTGGGGCCAACGTCCTGACTTTC
TRBJ2-7 | TRBD2 | TRBV7-2 | NA | CASSLVVSGGRNSYEQYF | TGTGCCAGCAGCTTAGTCGTTAGCGGGGGAAGGAACTCCTACGAGCAGTACTTC
TRBJ1-4 | NA | TRBV6-5 | NA | CASSRGTNEKLFF | TGTGCCAGCAGTAGAGGGACTAATGAAAAACTGTTTTTT
TRBJ1-2 | TRBD1 | TRBV30 | NA | CACIGQGAYYGYTF | TGTGCCTGCATCGGACAGGGGGCTTACTATGGCTACACCTTC
TRBJ1-1 | NA | TRBV23-1 | NA | CASSQGALIFYTEAFF | TGCGCCAGCAGTCAGGGGGCGCTTATATTTTACACTGAAGCTTTCTTT
TRBJ2-7 | NA | TRBV19 | NA | CASSIRGQYF | TGTGCCAGTAGTATCAGGGGCCAGTACTTC
TRBJ1-2 | NA | TRBV10-3 | few | CASRDRTTNYGYTF | TGTGCCTCGAGGGATAGGACTACTAACTATGGCTACACCTTC
TRBJ2-1 | TRBD1 | TRBV19 | NA | CASSMSGTGTVNEQFF | TGTGCCAGTAGTATGTCGGGGACAGGGACCGTGAATGAGCAGTTCTTC
TRBJ2-7 | TRBD2 | TRBV4-3 | NA | CASSQDSSGRLSSEQYF | TGCGCCAGCAGCCAAGATAGTAGCGGGAGATTGTCGAGCGAGCAGTACTTC
TRBJ2-1 | NA | TRBV19 | once | CASSPLDRLYNEQFF | TGTGCCAGTAGTCCCCTTGACAGGCTATACAATGAGCAGTTCTTC
TRBJ2-2 | TRBD2 | TRBV11-2 | NA | CASSLVLAGVSNTGELFF | TGTGCCAGCAGCTTAGTTCTAGCGGGGGTGTCGAACACCGGGGAGCTGTTTTTT
TRBJ1-3 | NA | TRBV4-2 | NA | CASSPVASSGNTIYF | TGTGCCAGCAGCCCCGTAGCCAGCTCTGGAAACACCATATATTTT
TRBJ2-3 | NA | TRBV18 | NA | CASSPPEDSTDTQYF | TGTGCCAGCTCACCACCGGAGGATAGCACAGATACGCAGTATTTT
TRBJ2-1 | NA | TRBV30 | NA | CAWSATGGDEQFF | TGTGCCTGGAGCGCAACAGGGGGGGATGAGCAGTTCTTC
TRBJ2-1 | NA | TRBV11-3 | NA | CASSLAGSSYNEQFF | TGTGCCAGCAGCTTAGCGGGGAGCTCCTACAATGAGCAGTTCTTC
TRBJ2-1 | NA | TRBV7-8 | NA | CASSLALSGLSGDEQFF | TGTGCCAGCAGCTTAGCGCTATCGGGCCTTTCGGGGGATGAGCAGTTCTTC
TRBJ2-1 | TRBD1 | TRBV9 | few | CASGTGSYNEQFF | TGTGCCAGCGGGACAGGGTCCTACAATGAGCAGTTCTTC
TRBJ2-5 | TRBD2 | TRBV7-8 | NA | CASSPRLAGGSQETQYF | TGTGCCAGCAGCCCCCGACTAGCGGGAGGGTCTCAAGAGACCCAGTACTTC
TRBJ2-7 | NA | TRBV7-6 | NA | CASSPRGGRAKSYEQYF | TGTGCCAGCAGTCCGAGGGGGGGGAGGGCCAAATCCTACGAGCAGTACTTC
TRBJ1-3 | TRBD1 | TRBV9 | once | CASSSTGAGNTIYF | TGTGCCAGCAGCTCGACAGGGGCCGGAAACACCATATATTTT
TRBJ1-2 | NA | TRBV10-3 | once | CAISDGQNYGYTF | TGTGCCATCAGTGATGGCCAGAACTATGGCTACACCTTC
TRBJ2-1 | TRBD1 | TRBV9 | NA | CASPGTGKPNEQFF | TGTGCCAGCCCCGGGACAGGGAAGCCGAATGAGCAGTTCTTC
TRBJ1-1 | TRBD1 | TRBV7-2 | NA | CASSDRDRGGTEAFF | TGTGCCAGCAGCGACCGGGACAGGGGTGGTACTGAAGCTTTCTTT
TRBJ1-2 | NA | TRBV19 | NA | CASSLNYGYTF | TGTGCCAGTAGCCTTAACTATGGCTACACCTTC
TRBJ2-5 | TRBD1 | TRBV5-1 | NA | CASSDRGFHETQYF | TGCGCCAGCAGCGACAGGGGGTTTCATGAGACCCAGTACTTC
TRBJ2-2 | NA | TRBV9 | once | CASSVASSENTGELFF | TGTGCCAGCAGCGTAGCTAGTTCGGAGAACACCGGGGAGCTGTTTTTT
TRBJ2-3 | TRBD2 | TRBV19 | NA | CASSRLAGRDTQYF | TGTGCCAGTAGTAGACTAGCGGGGCGAGATACGCAGTATTTT
TRBJ2-2 | TRBD2 | TRBV9 | once | CASSRGLAGGPVTGELFF | TGTGCCAGTAGCCGGGGACTAGCGGGGGGGCCGGTCACCGGGGAGCTGTTTTTT
TRBJ2-7 | TRBD1 | TRBV27 | once | CASSLSGQAYEQYF | TGTGCCAGCAGTCTCTCCGGACAGGCCTACGAGCAGTACTTC
TRBJ2-1 | NA | TRBV28 | once | CASSFLLVNEQFF | TGTGCCAGCAGTTTCCTATTAGTCAATGAGCAGTTCTTC
TRBJ1-2 | TRBD1 | TRBV30 | few | CAWGDRDYYGYTF | TGTGCCTGGGGGGACAGGGACTACTATGGCTACACCTTC
TRBJ2-7 | NA | TRBV21-1 | NA | CASSKKETEISYEQYF | TGTGCCAGCAGCAAGAAAGAGACAGAGATCTCCTACGAGCAGTACTTC
TRBJ1-1 | NA | TRBV15 | NA | CATSRDTSGEAFF | TGTGCCACCAGCAGAGATACATCGGGGGAAGCTTTCTTT
TRBJ2-2 | NA | TRBV7-3 | NA | CASSSQPSVGGGELFF | TGTGCCAGCAGCTCTCAGCCCTCGGTGGGGGGTGGGGAGCTGTTTTTT
TRBJ2-7 | TRBD1 | TRBV27 | NA | CASRTVGQGAGEQYF | TGTGCCAGCAGAACGGTGGGACAGGGGGCGGGGGAGCAGTACTTC
TRBJ1-4 | NA | TRBV7-9 | NA | CASSLKLGGTNEKLFF | TGTGCCAGCAGCTTAAAGTTGGGGGGGACTAATGAAAAACTGTTTTTT